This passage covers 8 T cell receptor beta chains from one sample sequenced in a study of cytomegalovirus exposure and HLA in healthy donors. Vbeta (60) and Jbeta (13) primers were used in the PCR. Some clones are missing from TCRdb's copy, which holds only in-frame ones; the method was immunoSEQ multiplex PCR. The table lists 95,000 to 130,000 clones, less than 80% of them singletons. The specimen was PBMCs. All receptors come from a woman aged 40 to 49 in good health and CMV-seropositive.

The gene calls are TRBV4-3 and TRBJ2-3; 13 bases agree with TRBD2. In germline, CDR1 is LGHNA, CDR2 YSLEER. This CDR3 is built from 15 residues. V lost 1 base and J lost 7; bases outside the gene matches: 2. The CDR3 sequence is CASSQGTSGRHTQYF. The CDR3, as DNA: TGCGCCAGCAGCCAAGGGACTAGCGGGAGACATACGCAGTATTTT.

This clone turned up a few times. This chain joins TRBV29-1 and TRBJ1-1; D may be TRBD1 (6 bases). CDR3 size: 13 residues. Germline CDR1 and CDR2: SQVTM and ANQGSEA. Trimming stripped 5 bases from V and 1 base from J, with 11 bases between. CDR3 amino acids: CSVRRDKNTEAFF. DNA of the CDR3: TGCAGCGTTCGCCGGGACAAGAACACTGAAGCTTTCTTT. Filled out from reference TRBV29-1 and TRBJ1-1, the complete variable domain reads SAVISQKPSRDICQRGTSLTIQCQVDSQVTMMFWYRQQPGQSLTLIATANQGSEATYESGFVIDKFPISRPNLTFSTLTVSNMSPEDSSIYLCSVRRDKNTEAFFGQGTRLTVV.

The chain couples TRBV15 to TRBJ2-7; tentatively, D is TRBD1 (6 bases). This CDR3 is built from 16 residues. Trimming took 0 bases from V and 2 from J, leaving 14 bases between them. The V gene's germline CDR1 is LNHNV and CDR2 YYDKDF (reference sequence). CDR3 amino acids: CATSRDNTGWPYEQYF. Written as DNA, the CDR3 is TGTGCCACCAGCAGAGACAATACAGGGTGGCCCTACGAGCAGTACTTC.

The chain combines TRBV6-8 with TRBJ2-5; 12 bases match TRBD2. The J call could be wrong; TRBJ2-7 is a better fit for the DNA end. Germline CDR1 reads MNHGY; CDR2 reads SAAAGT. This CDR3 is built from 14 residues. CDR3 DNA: TGTGCCAGGGAGCTGACTAGCGGGAGATACGAGCAGTACTTC. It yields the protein CARELTSGRYEQYF.

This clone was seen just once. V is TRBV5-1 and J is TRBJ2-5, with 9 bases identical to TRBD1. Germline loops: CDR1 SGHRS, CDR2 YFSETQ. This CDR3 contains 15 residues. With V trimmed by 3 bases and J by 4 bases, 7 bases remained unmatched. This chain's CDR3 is CASSSPGTGPETQYF. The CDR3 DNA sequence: TGCGCCAGCAGCTCCCCCGGGACAGGGCCAGAGACCCAGTACTTC.

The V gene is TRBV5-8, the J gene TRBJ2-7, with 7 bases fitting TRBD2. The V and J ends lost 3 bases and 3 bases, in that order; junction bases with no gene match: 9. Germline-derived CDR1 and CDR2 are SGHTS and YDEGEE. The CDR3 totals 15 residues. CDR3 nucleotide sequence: TGTGCCAGCAGCTGGGAGGGGAGGGAAGGCTACGAGCAGTACTTC. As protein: CASSWEGREGYEQYF.

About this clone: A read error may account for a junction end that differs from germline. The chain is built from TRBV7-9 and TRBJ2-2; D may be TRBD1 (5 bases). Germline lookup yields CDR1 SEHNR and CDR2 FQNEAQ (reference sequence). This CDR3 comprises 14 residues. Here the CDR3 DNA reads TGTTCCAGCAGCTTTCCAGGGTACACCGGGGAGCTGTTTTTT. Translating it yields CSSSFPGYTGELFF.

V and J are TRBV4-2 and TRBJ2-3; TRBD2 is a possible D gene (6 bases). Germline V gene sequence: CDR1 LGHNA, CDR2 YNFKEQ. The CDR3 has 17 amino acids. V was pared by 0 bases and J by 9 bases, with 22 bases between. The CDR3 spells CASSQDSFGGPGGTQYF. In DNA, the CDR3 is TGTGCCAGCAGCCAAGATTCATTCGGGGGACCTGGGGGGACGCAGTATTTT.